This T cell receptor beta chain was identified in a study of identical twins. V lost 2 bases to trimming and J lost 8 bases, with 15 bases between them. This CDR3 region has 14 residues. The germline V gene has CDR1 MNHNS and CDR2 SASEGT. TCRdb itself ran the 5' RACE reads through MiXCR, one entry per CDR3 protein. This table has approximately 500,000 distinct CDR3 sequences, around 15% appearing once. These sequences were also reported in another study, on yellow fever vaccine responses in identical twins.

Sample: CD4+ T cells sorted from blood. The receptor's source is a woman aged 18-30 years in good health. The chain recombines TRBV6-1 with TRBJ1-2, with TRBD1 as a possible D gene (5 bases). The CDR3 loop is CASSESGEGYGYTF. Written as DNA, the CDR3 is TGTGCCAGCAGTGAATCTGGGGAGGGGTACGGCTACACCTTC.